The rows below give T cell receptor beta chains drawn from one sample of a study of blood T cell repertoires in COVID-19. This table comes from immunoSEQ multiplex PCR, and its TCRdb copy is limited to in-frame clones, with some not included. The repertoire includes around 140,000 clones, roughly 91% of them detected once, and around 19% sits in the top ten. The sample comprised peripheral blood. The receptors were sampled from a man between 45 and 60 years old with active or convalescent COVID-19. Both conserved end residues are part of each CDR3. The D gene is left open where the match is weak. The size entry is marked missing in some rows and otherwise reads once, few, many or a size class.

>TRBJ1-1|TRBV18|NA|NA
TGTGCCAGCTCACCTCCTGGGGGGACCCGGAACACTGAAGCTTTCTTT
CASSPPGGTRNTEAFF
>TRBJ2-3|TRBV7-2|once|TRBD1
TGTGCCAGCAGCAGAGACAGGGGGCCTGATACGCAGTATTTT
CASSRDRGPDTQYF
>TRBJ2-3|TRBV5-1|NA|NA
TGCGCCAGCAGCCAAGGTCCGAGGGGCACAGATACGCAGTATTTT
CASSQGPRGTDTQYF
>TRBJ2-7|TRBV19|NA|TRBD2
TGTGCCAGTAGACAGCTAGCGGGACACGAGCAGTACTTC
CASRQLAGHEQYF
>TRBJ2-1|TRBV24-1|NA|TRBD2
TGTGCCACCAGTGACACCGGGACTAGCGGGAGTGGTGAGCAGTTCTTC
CATSDTGTSGSGEQFF
>TRBJ2-3|TRBV4-3|NA|TRBD2
TGCGCCAGCAGCCCTCTGACTAGCGGGGGGGCAAAAGATACGCAGTATTTT
CASSPLTSGGAKDTQYF
>TRBJ2-7|TRBV7-8|NA|TRBD1
TGTGCCAGCAGCTTAGTTCCGGACAGGACCTACGAGCAGTACTTC
CASSLVPDRTYEQYF
>TRBJ2-1|TRBV11-2|NA|TRBD2
TGTGCCAGCAGCTTAGTGCGGACTAGCGGGAGTAGATGGAATGAGCAGTTCTTC
CASSLVRTSGSRWNEQFF
>TRBJ2-1|TRBV5-1|NA|NA
TGCGCCAGCAGCTCACTGATGGGGGGTGATAATGAGCAGTTCTTC
CASSSLMGGDNEQFF
>TRBJ1-1|TRBV5-1|few|TRBD1
TGCGCCAGCAGTGTTTCAGGGGGCGTGAACACTGAAGCTTTCTTT
CASSVSGGVNTEAFF
>TRBJ1-5|TRBV3-1/TRBV3-2|few|NA
TGTGCCAGCAGCCAAGATCTCCATCAGCCCCAGCATTTT
CASSQDLHQPQHF
>TRBJ2-6|TRBV21-1|NA|NA
TGTGCCAGCACCAAGGACAATGGTGACTCTGGGGCCAACGTCCTGACTTTC
CASTKDNGDSGANVLTF
>TRBJ1-3|TRBV4-1|NA|TRBD1
TGCGCCAGCAGCCAAGACTCTGAGGACAGGGGGTCCCCTGGAAACACCATATATTTT
CASSQDSEDRGSPGNTIYF
>TRBJ1-5|TRBV19|NA|TRBD1
TGTGCCAGTAGTTTAAACAGGGGACCACCTAGCAATCAGCCCCAGCATTTT
CASSLNRGPPSNQPQHF
>TRBJ1-5|TRBV27|NA|NA
TGTGCCAGCAGGGGTGCGGGGGAGCGGCAGCCCCAGCATTTT
CASRGAGERQPQHF
>TRBJ2-7|TRBV11-2|NA|NA
TGTGCCAGCAGCTTAGTCTTAACAGGCCCATCCTACGAGCAGTACTTC
CASSLVLTGPSYEQYF
>TRBJ1-5|TRBV5-5|NA|NA
TGTGCCAGCAGCTGGGGGCAGGTTGACCAGCCCCAGCATTTT
CASSWGQVDQPQHF
>TRBJ2-7|TRBV5-1|once|TRBD1
TGCGCCACCAGAGATGGGACAGGGGGCTCCTACGAGCAGTACTTC
CATRDGTGGSYEQYF
>TRBJ1-6|TRBV15|NA|TRBD1
TGTGCCACCAGCAGAGAACAGGGGGCCTATAATTCACCCCTCCACTTT
CATSREQGAYNSPLHF
>TRBJ1-1|TRBV29-1|NA|NA
TGCAGCGTCCAAATCCCAAGAGTCAACACTGAAGCTTTCTTT
CSVQIPRVNTEAFF
>TRBJ1-2|TRBV6-5|NA|NA
TGTGCCAGCAGTTACTCGTCCGGGAATAACTATGGCTACACCTTC
CASSYSSGNNYGYTF
>TRBJ2-7|TRBV7-9|NA|NA
TGTGCCAGCAGCCGTGACACCTACGAGCAGTACTTC
CASSRDTYEQYF
>TRBJ2-7|TRBV29-1|NA|NA
TGCAGCGTTGGTGACTACTCCTACGAGCAGTACTTC
CSVGDYSYEQYF
>TRBJ2-1|TRBV5-5|NA|TRBD2
TGTGCCAGCAGCTTGAGTTTGCGGGGGTCCCTCCCCTACAATGAGCAGTTCTTC
CASSLSLRGSLPYNEQFF
>TRBJ2-3|TRBV19|NA|NA
TGTGCCAGTAGTCCCCCGTTTCCTTCTAGCACAGATACGCAGTATTTT
CASSPPFPSSTDTQYF
>TRBJ1-1|TRBV29-1|NA|NA
TGCAGCGTTGAAGACGACAGACAGAACACTGAAGCTTTCTTT
CSVEDDRQNTEAFF
>TRBJ2-7|TRBV4-3|once|TRBD2
TGCGCCAGCAGCCAAGATGGTCGTAGCGGGGGGAGGTACGAGCAGTACTTC
CASSQDGRSGGRYEQYF
>TRBJ2-7|TRBV3-1/TRBV3-2|NA|TRBD2
TGTGCCAGCAGCCTCCCGCGAGGGACTAGCGGGAAGGGGGTCTACGAGCAGTACTTC
CASSLPRGTSGKGVYEQYF
>TRBJ2-3|TRBV2|NA|NA
TGTGCCAGCAGCCACACTACAGGGGGCGCTTGGCGGGGGGGCGGTCTGAGAGATACGCAGTATTTT
CASSHTTGGAWRGGGLRDTQYF
>TRBJ2-7|TRBV18|NA|TRBD2
TGTGCCAGCTCACCTTCGGCTAGCGGGGCCTACGAGCAGTACTTC
CASSPSASGAYEQYF
>TRBJ1-1|TRBV29-1|once|NA
TGCAGCGGCTGGGCCTCGGGGGACACTGAAGCTTTCTTT
CSGWASGDTEAFF
>TRBJ1-5|TRBV5-5|NA|NA
TGTGCCAGCAGCTGGTCTCAGGGGAGCAATCAGCCCCAGCATTTT
CASSWSQGSNQPQHF
>TRBJ2-4|TRBV6-2/TRBV6-3|NA|TRBD1
TGTGCCAGCAGTTACTCAACAGGGGGCTTTAAAAACATTCAGTACTTC
CASSYSTGGFKNIQYF
>TRBJ2-7|TRBV27|NA|NA
TGTGCCAGCAGTTATCAGCGATCCTACGAGCAGTACTTC
CASSYQRSYEQYF
>TRBJ2-7|TRBV25-1|NA|NA
TGTGCCAGCAGTGAATATCTTTCGGGAGTCGGCGAGCAGTACTTC
CASSEYLSGVGEQYF
>TRBJ1-1|TRBV9|NA|TRBD1
TGTGCCAGCAGCGTAGGGGACAGGGAAAGACAAATGAACACTGAAGCTTTCTTT
CASSVGDRERQMNTEAFF
>TRBJ2-5|TRBV5-4|NA|TRBD2
TGTGCCAGCAGCCTAGCGGGGGCCCAAGAGACCCAGTACTTC
CASSLAGAQETQYF
>TRBJ2-1|TRBV18|once|NA
TGTGCCAGCTCACCCCCCGGGAGCTCCTACAATGAGCAGTTCTTC
CASSPPGSSYNEQFF
>TRBJ2-7|TRBV30|NA|NA
TGTGCCTGGAGTGCCAGGGAAGACGGCGAGCAGTACTTC
CAWSAREDGEQYF
>TRBJ2-1|TRBV7-2|NA|NA
TGTGCCAGCAGCTTAAATGCGGGGCTCTACAATGAGCAGTTCTTC
CASSLNAGLYNEQFF
>TRBJ1-5|TRBV15|NA|NA
TGTGCCACCAGCACACGACGGCAGGGCTATCAGCCCCAGCATTTT
CATSTRRQGYQPQHF
>TRBJ2-1|TRBV19|NA|NA
TGTGCCAGTAGTATAAAAGGCGGGCTCGCCAATGAGCAGTTCTTC
CASSIKGGLANEQFF
>TRBJ2-2|TRBV15|once|TRBD1
TGTGCCACCAGCAGAGTTCGGACAGGAGGTGCCGGGGAGCTGTTTTTT
CATSRVRTGGAGELFF
>TRBJ1-5|TRBV18|NA|NA
TGTGCCAGCTCACCAGGGGGCGATCAGCCCCAGCATTTT
CASSPGGDQPQHF
>TRBJ2-1|TRBV5-4|NA|TRBD2
TGTGCCAGCAGCTTCAGCGGGGGGGCAGGAAATGAGCAGTTCTTC
CASSFSGGAGNEQFF
>TRBJ2-7|TRBV29-1|NA|NA
TGCAGCGTTGCCAGGGGGGTTCGAGACGAGCAGTACTTC
CSVARGVRDEQYF
>TRBJ1-5|TRBV10-2|NA|NA
TGCGCCAGCAGTGCCGACACCCGCAATCAGCCCCAGCATTTT
CASSADTRNQPQHF
>TRBJ2-1|TRBV3-1/TRBV3-2|few|TRBD2
TGTGCCAGCAGCCAGGAGCGACTAGCTGCCTCCTACAATGAGCAGTTCTTC
CASSQERLAASYNEQFF
>TRBJ1-6|TRBV9|NA|NA
TGTGCCAGCAGCCCCCCCCTGGGAGGAAATTCACCCCTCCACTTT
CASSPPLGGNSPLHF
>TRBJ2-7|TRBV6-5|NA|TRBD2
TGTGCCAGCAGTTACCTTACTAGCGGGAGGTCCTACGAGCAGTACTTC
CASSYLTSGRSYEQYF
>TRBJ2-1|TRBV7-2|NA|TRBD2
TGTGCCAGCAGCTCCAGCGGGGGGTATTACAATGAGCAGTTCTTC
CASSSSGGYYNEQFF
>TRBJ1-4|TRBV2|NA|NA
TGTGCCAGCAGTGCTAGCAGGGGTCGGGAAAAACTGTTTTTT
CASSASRGREKLFF
>TRBJ2-7|TRBV3-1/TRBV3-2|NA|TRBD2
TGTGCCAGCAGCCAAGAGCGGGGGGGCCCCTACGAGCAGTACTTC
CASSQERGGPYEQYF
>TRBJ2-2|TRBV15|NA|NA
TGTGCCACCAGCAGGGAGCAGATACTAGCCGGGGAGCTGTTTTTT
CATSREQILAGELFF
>TRBJ2-5|TRBV4-1|once|NA
TGCGCCAGCAGCCAAGAGGTCACTAGGTCCTCCTTCGGGTACCAGTACTTC
CASSQEVTRSSFGYQYF
>TRBJ1-5|TRBV19|NA|NA
TGTGCCAGTAGTCCACATTTCAGGGGTAGCAATCAGCCCCAGCATTTT
CASSPHFRGSNQPQHF
>TRBJ1-2|TRBV7-2|NA|NA
TGTGCCAGCAGCTTGCAGGGTTGGGGTAACTATGGCTACACCTTC
CASSLQGWGNYGYTF
>TRBJ1-2|TRBV19|NA|NA
TGTGCCAGTAGTGAACCCCAGTGGGTGTCGAGGGGCTACACCTTC
CASSEPQWVSRGYTF
>TRBJ1-3|TRBV12-5|NA|TRBD1
TGTGCTAGTGGTTCATTCCGGGACAGGGCCCTACTTAGCTCTGGAAACACCATATATTTT
CASGSFRDRALLSSGNTIYF